The 27 T cell receptor beta chains in this list originate from one sample, sequenced in a study of blood T cell repertoires in COVID-19. Method: immunoSEQ multiplex PCR; TCRdb's copy keeps in-frame clones and lacks some. The profile shows 130,000 or so clones, around 86% of them singletons. What was sequenced was peripheral blood. These receptors all come from a woman aged 60 to 75 with active or convalescent COVID-19.

The V call is TRBV7-3, the J call TRBJ1-1, with TRBD1 matching over 7 bases. Germline CDR1 reads SGHTA; CDR2 reads FQGTGA. Trimming removed 3 bases from V and 3 bases from J; junction bases left unmatched: 4. CDR3 length equals 14 residues. CDR3 bases: TGTGCCAGCAGCTTTACAGGGGCGGACACTGAAGCTTTCTTT. It codes for CASSFTGADTEAFF.

The chain joins TRBV5-1 to TRBJ2-3; D gene unclear. Trimming shortened V by 1 base and J by 0 bases, and 6 bases separated the two germline ends. The germline V gene encodes CDR1 SGHRS and CDR2 YFSETQ. The CDR3 has 14 residues. CDR3 DNA: TGCGCCAGCAGCTTGTGGCGGAGCACAGATACGCAGTATTTT. It is translated as CASSLWRSTDTQYF.

The chain links TRBV11-2 to TRBJ2-2; tentatively, D is TRBD2 (5 bases). The germline V and J ends were trimmed by 7 bases and 0 bases, with 15 bases remaining between them. CDR3 length: 16 amino acids. CDR1 and CDR2 from the germline V gene are SGHAT and FQNNGV. CDR3 region: CASIPFGLSNTGELFF. DNA of the CDR3: TGTGCCAGCATCCCTTTCGGACTCTCGAACACCGGGGAGCTGTTTTTT.

This CDR3 reads CASSVEQSPFYGYTF. CDR3 sequence (DNA): TGTGCCAGCAGCGTAGAACAGAGTCCATTCTATGGCTACACCTTC. The rearrangement joins TRBV9 to TRBJ1-2; D uncertain. CDR3 length: 15 residues. Germline CDR1 is SGDLS and CDR2 is YYNGEE. The V end was cut by 0 bases, the J end by 4 bases, with 13 bases between. Variable domain in full (rest from reference TRBV9 and TRBJ1-2): DSGVTQTPKHLITATGQRVTLRCSPRSGDLSVYWYQQSLDQGLQFLIQYYNGEERAKGNILERFSAQQFPDLHSELNLSSLELGDSALYFCASSVEQSPFYGYTFGSGTRLTVV.

The chain carries TRBV10-2 and TRBJ2-7, with TRBD1 matching 9 bases. Germline CDR1 WSHSY, CDR2 SAAADI. The trim removed 8 bases at V and 3 bases at J, leaving 2 bases unmatched. The CDR3 is 12 residues long. In DNA form, the CDR3 reads TGCGCCAGCCGGGACAGGGACTACGAGCAGTACGTC. Protein sequence: CASRDRDYEQYV.

The J gene is TRBJ2-5, the V gene TRBV5-1, with 7 bases lining up with TRBD1. V trimming: 7 bases; J trimming: 1 base; junction bases outside the gene matches: 7. The CDR3 consists of 14 residues. Germline lookup yields CDR1 SGHRS and CDR2 YFSETQ. CDR3 nucleotides: TGCGCCAGCTCGACAGGGTCCAGCCAAGAGACCCAGTACTTC. This encodes CASSTGSSQETQYF.

The chain couples TRBV6-4 to TRBJ2-2; D is unresolved. The CDR3 runs 14 residues. V lost 4 bases and J lost 5, with 11 bases in between. CDR1 and CDR2 from the germline V gene are MRHNA and SNTAGT. The DNA for the CDR3 is TGTGCCAGCAGTGTTGTCAGTAAGACCGGGGAGCTGTTTTTT. It is translated as CASSVVSKTGELFF.

The chain has TRBV5-1 and TRBJ2-5; 8 bases line up with TRBD2. This CDR3 contains 17 residues. The J segment lost 2 bases and the V segment lost 0 bases, leaving 9 bases of the junction unmatched. The V gene's germline CDR1 is SGHRS and CDR2 YFSETQ. The CDR3 nucleotides read TGCGCCAGCAGCTTGGCGCCACCAACTAGCGGACAAGAGACCCAGTACTTC. This sequence encodes CASSLAPPTSGQETQYF.

The chain couples TRBV7-2 to TRBJ1-1; D is undetermined. Germline V gene sequence: CDR1 SGHTA, CDR2 FQGNSA. With 2 bases removed from V and 3 bases from J, the gap between germline ends came to 7 bases. This CDR3 is built from 13 residues. CDR3 loop: CASSLTGDTEAFF. In DNA, the CDR3 is TGTGCCAGCAGCTTAACCGGGGACACTGAAGCTTTCTTT.

The sample holds a few counts of this clone. The rearrangement joins TRBV7-8 to TRBJ2-7; weak D call: TRBD2 (6 bases). The CDR3 loop spans 13 amino acids. Germline V gives CDR1 SGHVS, CDR2 FQNEAQ. V was pared by 5 bases and J by 6 bases, with 14 bases between. The CDR3 loop reads CASSAYRDSEQYV. The DNA of the CDR3 is TGTGCCAGCAGCGCCTATCGGGACTCCGAGCAGTACGTC.

This chain joins TRBV28 and TRBJ2-1, with 12 bases lining up with TRBD2. The germline V gene encodes CDR1 MDHEN and CDR2 SYDVKM. This CDR3 comprises 17 residues. V lost 3 bases to trimming and J lost 8 bases; unmatched junction nucleotides: 11. The chain's CDR3 is CASSFQRLAGALYEQFF. The CDR3 nucleotides are TGTGCCAGCAGTTTCCAAAGACTAGCGGGAGCTCTCTATGAGCAGTTCTTC.

This clone was detected once. The junction departs from the called germline gene at one end, perhaps through a read error. This chain's CDR3 is CASSLPDRVDF. The DNA of the CDR3 is TGTGCCAGCAGTTTACCTGACAGGGTAGATTTC. The chain carries TRBV28 and TRBJ2-7; 7 bases match TRBD1. Germline V gives CDR1 MDHEN, CDR2 SYDVKM. The CDR3 consists of 11 residues.

The V gene is TRBV5-1, the J gene TRBJ2-1; 7 bases align to TRBD1. J was trimmed by 9 bases and V by 2 bases; bases with no gene match: 14. CDR1 and CDR2 from the germline V gene are SGHRS and YFSETQ. CDR3 size: 16 residues. CDR3 residues: CASSFRQGIVMSEQFF. The DNA of the CDR3 is TGCGCCAGCAGCTTCCGACAGGGCATCGTGATGAGTGAGCAGTTCTTC. The full variable domain, with the rest looked up from reference TRBV5-1 and TRBJ2-1, is KAGVTQTPRYLIKTRGQQVTLSCSPISGHRSVSWYQQTPGQGLQFLFEYFSETQRNKGNFPGRFSGRQFSNSRSEMNVSTLELGDSALYLCASSFRQGIVMSEQFFGPGTRLTVL.

The gene calls are TRBV5-4 and TRBJ1-1; TRBD1 might be the D (6 bases). The CDR3 contains 13 residues. V lost 0 bases and J lost 4, with 7 bases in between. Looked up from germline, CDR1 is SGHNT and CDR2 is YYREEE (reference sequence). The CDR3 reads CASSLAGVTEAFF. The CDR3 DNA reads as TGTGCCAGCAGCTTGGCAGGGGTCACTGAAGCTTTCTTT.

J is TRBJ1-4 and V is TRBV28; D unclear. The CDR3 sequence is 12 residues long. Trimming shortened V by 10 bases and J by 4 bases, and 10 bases separated the two germline ends. The germline gives CDR1 MDHEN, CDR2 SYDVKM. The CDR3 loop is CATGRGNEKLFF. In nucleotides, the CDR3 is TGTGCCACCGGGCGGGGTAATGAAAAACTGTTTTTT.

The rearrangement links TRBV4-3 to TRBJ2-4; TRBD2 is a possible D gene (6 bases). CDR3 length: 17 amino acids. Germline lookup yields CDR1 LGHNA and CDR2 YSLEER. V was pared by 1 base and J by 1 base, with 14 bases between. The CDR3 DNA reads as TGCGCCAGCAGCCAAGGGGTCGGGGGAGAGGCCAAAAACATTCAGTACTTC. The encoded protein is CASSQGVGGEAKNIQYF.

The chain recombines TRBV6-5 with TRBJ2-7, with D possibly matching TRBD1 (6 bases). Looked up from germline, CDR1 is MNHEY and CDR2 is SVGAGI. The CDR3 sequence is 15 residues long. The germline V and J ends were trimmed by 6 bases and 3 bases, with 18 bases remaining between them. The CDR3 loop reads CASSAVWGPNYEQYF. CDR3 coding DNA: TGTGCCAGCAGCGCGGTATGGGGGCCCAACTACGAGCAGTACTTC.

The V call is TRBV3-1 (or the pseudogene TRBV3-2), the J call TRBJ2-5; TRBD1 is a possible D gene (5 bases). The V gene lost 0 bases and the J gene lost 6 bases, with 11 bases spanning the gap. Germline-derived CDR1 and CDR2 are LGHDT and YNNKEL (reference sequence). The CDR3 totals 14 residues. CDR3 protein: CASSQDGRDQTQYF. In DNA form, the CDR3 reads TGTGCCAGCAGCCAAGATGGCAGGGATCAGACCCAGTACTTC.

This chain joins TRBV7-3 and TRBJ2-3; D is unclear. Germline V gene data show CDR1 as SGHTA and CDR2 as FQGTGA. Trimming stripped 4 bases from V and 1 base from J, with 3 bases between. The CDR3 sequence is 12 residues long. The CDR3 sequence: CASSSRTDTQYF. The CDR3 DNA is TGTGCCAGCAGCTCTCGCACAGATACGCAGTATTTT.

The V and J genes are TRBV7-3 and TRBJ2-3; the D gene is possibly TRBD1 (6 bases). The CDR3 runs 15 residues. The germline V gene encodes CDR1 SGHTA and CDR2 FQGTGA. The germline V and J ends were trimmed by 2 bases and 4 bases, with 13 bases remaining between them. CDR3 sequence reads: CASSLRGGSPDTQYF. In nucleotides, the CDR3 is TGTGCCAGCAGCTTACGAGGGGGTAGCCCAGATACGCAGTATTTT.

The chain has TRBV9 and TRBJ2-1; TRBD2 aligns across 12 bases. CDR1 and CDR2 (germline): SGDLS, YYNGEE. The CDR3 is 15 residues long. The junction had 8 bases not matched to a gene; V was cut back by 5 bases and J by 8 bases. CDR3 residues: CASSPGLAGLDEQFF. CDR3 DNA: TGTGCCAGCAGTCCGGGACTAGCGGGTCTGGATGAGCAGTTCTTC.

The chain recombines TRBV5-5 with TRBJ2-5; 7 bases are a match to TRBD1. V shed 6 bases and J 5 bases; nucleotides not matched to a gene: 10. The germline V gene encodes CDR1 SGHKS and CDR2 YYEKEE (reference sequence). This CDR3 has 14 amino acids. The CDR3 loop is CASTARTGRETQYF. CDR3 nucleotides: TGTGCCAGCACGGCCCGGACAGGCCGGGAGACCCAGTACTTC. The full variable domain, with the rest looked up from reference TRBV5-5 and TRBJ2-5, is DAGVTQSPTHLIKTRGQQVTLRCSPISGHKSVSWYQQVLGQGPQFIFQYYEKEERGRGNFPDRFSARQFPNYSSELNVNALLLGDSALYLCASTARTGRETQYFGPGTRLLVL.

The chain combines TRBV5-1 with TRBJ2-3; 9 bases align to TRBD2. The ends lost 4 bases at V and 4 bases at J; junction bases unmatched: 7. This CDR3 has 15 amino acids. Germline V lookup: CDR1 SGHRS, CDR2 YFSETQ. CDR3 in DNA: TGCGCCAGCAGCGGGGATAGCGGGGGCGCAGATACGCAGTATTTT. It specifies CASSGDSGGADTQYF.

The DNA of the CDR3 is TGTGCCAGCAGCGAGTGGACAGGGAGTACCACTGAAGCTTTCTTT. It yields the protein CASSEWTGSTTEAFF. The chain joins TRBV5-5 to TRBJ1-1; 8 bases match TRBD1. This CDR3 contains 15 residues. Per germline, CDR1 SGHKS and CDR2 YYEKEE (reference sequence). The trim removed 4 bases at V and 4 bases at J, leaving 9 bases unmatched. The full variable domain, rest sourced from reference TRBV5-5 and TRBJ1-1, is DAGVTQSPTHLIKTRGQQVTLRCSPISGHKSVSWYQQVLGQGPQFIFQYYEKEERGRGNFPDRFSARQFPNYSSELNVNALLLGDSALYLCASSEWTGSTTEAFFGQGTRLTVV.

The chain is built from TRBV9 and TRBJ2-1; 11 bases are a match to TRBD1. Germline-derived CDR1 and CDR2 are SGDLS and YYNGEE. CDR3 length equals 14 residues. V gave up 4 bases and J gave up 6 bases; unmatched junction bases: 3. The DNA for the CDR3 is TGTGCCAGCAGCTATGGACAGGGGGCCAATGAGCAGTTCTTC. Residues: CASSYGQGANEQFF.

The chain couples TRBV28 to TRBJ1-3; D possibly corresponds to TRBD1 (6 bases). Trimming cost V 5 bases and J 0 bases, with 11 bases left between them. Per germline, CDR1 MDHEN and CDR2 SYDVKM. There are 15 residues in the CDR3. CDR3 nucleotides: TGTGCCAGCAGTAGGGACACCCTCTCTGGAAACACCATATATTTT. It translates to CASSRDTLSGNTIYF.

The V gene is TRBV5-4, the J gene TRBJ2-7; 9 nucleotides line up with TRBD2. Looked up from germline, CDR1 is SGHNT and CDR2 is YYREEE (reference sequence). J lost 5 bases, V lost 0 bases, and 12 bases had no gene match. CDR3 size: 17 residues. The CDR3 DNA reads as TGTGCCAGCAGCTTGGGGACAGCGGGAGGTGTCAAGAACGAGCAGTACTTC. Protein sequence: CASSLGTAGGVKNEQYF.